This TCR beta chain was captured by sequencing in a study of STAT3 mutations in large granular lymphocyte leukemia. Across the whole study: More than half of T-LGLL patients received immunosuppressive therapy.

Germline-derived CDR1 and CDR2 are SEHNR and FQNEAQ (reference sequence). The V end lost 1 base, the J end lost 8 bases, and 17 bases lay between the germline ends. The CDR3 contains 15 residues. Points on this clone: Its antigen is as yet unknown.

This table comes from immunoSEQ multiplex PCR, and its TCRdb copy is limited to in-frame clones, with some not included. The sample consists of about 42,000 clones, approximately 78% of them appearing once. Overall study results and limits: In T-cell large granular lymphocyte leukemia, about half of patients showed multiple immunodominant subclonotypes. No sample exists from the first appearance of each clone. In about 30% of the 18 patients, new TCR clonotypes emerged after therapy. In some patients, a small highly pathogenic clone possibly went undetected.

This receptor was taken from a human donor with T large granular lymphocyte leukemia. Some clones in this sample may be carry-over from other donors' samples. The chain joins TRBV7-9 to TRBJ1-2; no reliable D call. The sequencing input was PBMCs. CDR3 nucleotide sequence: TGTGCCAGCAGCTTAGGCAGCGTTATACCACACGGCTACACCTTC. Translated: CASSLGSVIPHGYTF.